The 8 T cell receptor beta chains reported below all come from one sample, sequenced in a study of blood T cell repertoires in COVID-19. Assay: immunoSEQ multiplex PCR; the TCRdb copy retains only in-frame clones and omits some. The top ten clones hold about 2.5% of a sample with 300,000 to 450,000 clones, around 87% of them seen once. Sequenced material: peripheral blood. These TCRs come from a woman aged 60-70 years with COVID-19, enrolled during active disease.

The J gene is TRBJ2-5, the V gene TRBV6-5; D gene uncertain. V dropped 6 bases and J dropped 7 bases, with 9 bases sitting between them. The CDR3 consists of 11 residues. Germline values: CDR1 MNHEY, CDR2 SVGAGI. The CDR3 DNA follows: TGTGCCAGCAGCTCCGAGTTGACCCAGTACTTC. Encoded protein: CASSSELTQYF.

There are many counts of this clone. The rearrangement uses TRBV10-1 and TRBJ1-2, with TRBD1 identical over 7 bases. Looked up from germline, CDR1 is WNHNN and CDR2 is SYGVQD (reference sequence). CDR3 length: 14 amino acids. Trimming cost V 9 bases and J 2 bases; bases outside gene matches: 9. The chain's CDR3 is CARSRQGGNYGYTF. The DNA for the CDR3 is TGCGCCAGGAGCCGACAGGGAGGAAACTATGGCTACACCTTC.

The DNA of the CDR3 is TGTGCCAGCAGCGCCCTCGGGACAAACGTGGAGACCCAGTACTTC. This encodes CASSALGTNVETQYF. This chain uses TRBV9 with TRBJ2-5; D is perhaps TRBD1 (6 bases). CDR3 length equals 15 residues. Germline values: CDR1 SGDLS, CDR2 YYNGEE. Trimming pared 3 bases from V and 5 bases from J, leaving 17 bases between.

The V call is TRBV11-3, the J call TRBJ1-1; unclear D gene. CDR3 size: 14 residues. Trimming cost V 1 base and J 4 bases, with 10 bases left between them. Germline V gene sequence: CDR1 SGHNT, CDR2 YENEEA. The CDR3 protein is CASSLGRLVTEAFF. The CDR3 DNA is TGTGCCAGCAGCTTAGGCAGGTTGGTCACTGAAGCTTTCTTT.

This sequence joins TRBV7-3 and TRBJ2-5, with D possibly being TRBD2 (6 bases). The V end was cut by 5 bases, the J end by 4 bases, with 11 bases between. Germline V gene data show CDR1 as SGHTA and CDR2 as FQGTGA. The CDR3 is 13 amino acids. For the CDR3, the DNA is TGTGCCAGCAGCCAGGTCGGGGGAGAGACCCAGTACTTC. Protein product: CASSQVGGETQYF.

The chain has TRBV19 and TRBJ2-2, with a tentative D call TRBD1 (6 bases). The CDR3 runs 16 residues. V was pared by 5 bases and J by 1 base, with 14 bases between. Per germline, CDR1 LNHDA and CDR2 SQIVND (reference sequence). The CDR3 reads CASSQKTGLNTGELFF. The CDR3 nucleotides read TGTGCCAGTAGTCAGAAAACAGGGTTGAACACCGGGGAGCTGTTTTTT.

The chain is built from TRBV4-2 and TRBJ1-2; D is perhaps TRBD1 (6 bases). The CDR3 has 15 amino acids. V gave up 1 base and J gave up 2 bases, with 11 bases separating them. CDR1 and CDR2 (germline): LGHNA, YNFKEQ. The DNA for the CDR3 is TGTGCCAGCAGCCAAGCGGGGGGCGTAAACTATGGCTACACCTTC. Amino acid sequence: CASSQAGGVNYGYTF.

This chain connects TRBV14 to TRBJ2-5, with D tentatively TRBD1 (6 bases). The CDR3 sequence is 16 residues long. Germline V gives CDR1 SGHDN, CDR2 FVKESK. Trimming shortened V by 6 bases and J by 6 bases, and 23 bases separated the two germline ends. The CDR3 region is CASSPTDSYYRKTQYF. CDR3 DNA: TGTGCCAGCAGTCCCACGGACAGCTACTACCGAAAGACCCAGTACTTC.